This TCR beta chain was sequenced during a study of cytomegalovirus exposure and HLA in healthy donors. Both 60 Vbeta primers and 13 Jbeta primers went into the PCR. Original analysis: Unique TCR beta chains totaled roughly 81 million in a later count, with some 10 million of them shared. Sequencing was performed with immunoSEQ multiplex PCR; in TCRdb, only in-frame clones are kept and a portion is missing. That table supplies the V and J calls and clone size; D and trimming were determined from the DNA. Here the sample spans 200,000 to 250,000 clones, around 80% being singletons. Findings and caveats of the study: Reported performance of the classifier showed diagnosis of cytomegalovirus status with high specificity and sensitivity. The likely explanation for a cluster of highly shared sequence variants was sequencing artifact. The authors later found TCR association rates varying by HLA locus, with DRB1 most and HLA-C fewest.

With regard to this clone: Antigen unknown.

The V gene's germline CDR1 is SGHRS and CDR2 YFSETQ. There are 14 residues in the CDR3. V lost 6 bases to trimming and J lost 4 bases, with 15 bases between them. What was sequenced was PBMCs. The TCR was taken from a woman aged 60-70 years in good health and CMV-seropositive. This chain joins TRBV5-1 and TRBJ2-3; TRBD2 might be the D (7 bases). CDR3 sequence: CASTRGGSADTQYF. The CDR3 region has the DNA TGCGCCAGCACCAGGGGCGGGAGTGCAGATACGCAGTATTTT.